The 20 T cell receptor beta chains below come from one sample, sequenced in a study of early T cells in non-severe SARS-CoV-2 infection. TCRdb recomputed calls from the 5' RACE reads with MiXCR, one row per CDR3 protein. The table has 30,000 or so distinct CDR3 sequences, more than 4% seen once. The sample consisted of whole blood. These receptor sequences come from an adult who was a healthcare worker with PCR-confirmed SARS-CoV-2 infection or an uninfected control (not recorded which).

This clonotype has ten or more counts. V gene TRBV5-4 combines with J gene TRBJ2-7, with unresolved D. CDR3 length equals 14 residues. Trimming left V 4 bases short and J 2 bases short, with 13 bases between. In germline, CDR1 is SGHNT, CDR2 YYREEE (reference sequence). The CDR3 loop is CASSPRRSTYEQYF. CDR3 bases: TGTGCCAGCAGCCCCCGTCGGTCAACCTACGAGCAGTACTTC.

This rearrangement joins TRBV11-2 to TRBJ2-5, with no clear D. The CDR3 spans 14 residues. The germline V and J ends were trimmed by 6 bases and 5 bases, with 16 bases remaining between them. The germline gives CDR1 SGHAT, CDR2 FQNNGV. The DNA of the CDR3 is TGTGCCAGCAGTCACGCCCAAGGGCGCGAGACCCAGTACTTC. It yields the protein CASSHAQGRETQYF.

The chain recombines TRBV5-6 with TRBJ1-4, with TRBD1 as a possible D gene (6 bases). Trimming shortened V by 0 bases and J by 3 bases, and 12 bases separated the two germline ends. The CDR3 loop spans 16 amino acids. CDR1 and CDR2 (germline): SGHDT, YYEEEE. The CDR3 coding sequence is TGTGCCAGCAGCTTGGCCGTCGGGGGGCCTAATGAAAAACTGTTTTTT. The encoded protein is CASSLAVGGPNEKLFF.

This clonotype was observed many times. The chain has TRBV4-2 and TRBJ1-2; D perhaps matches TRBD1 (6 bases). This CDR3 comprises 13 residues. Trimming left V 0 bases short and J 8 bases short, with 10 bases between. Germline loops: CDR1 LGHNA, CDR2 YNFKEQ. The CDR3 sequence is CASSQEYRVGYTF. The CDR3 DNA sequence: TGTGCCAGCAGCCAAGAATACAGGGTCGGCTACACCTTC.

This clonotype occurred a few times. J is TRBJ2-2 and V is TRBV10-2; no reliable D call. The CDR3 is 15 residues long. Germline V gene data show CDR1 as WSHSY and CDR2 as SAAADI. Trimming took off 6 bases at V and 13 bases at J, with 24 bases between the two ends. This CDR3 is CASRFPETLSWRLFF. The CDR3 DNA reads as TGCGCCAGCAGGTTCCCCGAGACTCTAAGCTGGAGGCTGTTTTTT.

In its sample, this clonotype was seen many times. The chain combines TRBV24-1 with TRBJ1-2; D unresolved. Germline assignment: CDR1 KGHDR and CDR2 SFDVKD. CDR3 length: 15 residues. Deletions cut 2 bases from V and 8 bases from J, with 17 bases between. In nucleotides, the CDR3 is TGTGCCACCAGTGATTCCCCCCTAGACGTTGAAGGCTACACCTTC. The encoded protein is CATSDSPLDVEGYTF.

This clonotype was seen repeatedly, ten times or more. The chain combines TRBV18 with TRBJ1-1; TRBD1 might be the D (5 bases). Germline V CDR1 and CDR2: KGHSH, LQKENI. The CDR3 loop spans 14 amino acids. The V end lost 4 bases, the J end lost 0 bases, and 9 bases lay between the germline ends. CDR3 residues: CASSQKQVNTEAFF. The CDR3 DNA sequence: TGTGCCAGCTCACAGAAACAGGTGAACACTGAAGCTTTCTTT.

This chain links TRBV7-8 with TRBJ2-3; TRBD1 is a possible D gene (6 bases). V dropped 5 bases and J dropped 0 bases, with 9 bases sitting between them. Germline V CDR1 and CDR2: SGHVS, FQNEAQ. The CDR3 has 14 amino acids. The chain's CDR3 is CASSLDSSTDTQYF. As DNA, the CDR3 is TGTGCCAGCAGCCTGGACAGCAGCACAGATACGCAGTATTTT. The variable domain in full, completed from reference TRBV7-8 and TRBJ2-3, reads GAGVSQSPRYKVAKRGQDVALRCDPISGHVSLFWYQQALGQGPEFLTYFQNEAQLDKSGLPSDRFFAERPEGSVSTLKIQRTQQEDSAVYLCASSLDSSTDTQYFGPGTRLTVL.

This clonotype was counted only a few times. J is TRBJ2-1 and V is TRBV5-1, with 9 bases that match TRBD2. V shed 0 bases, J shed 5 bases, and the junction held 3 bases outside the gene matches. Germline V gene sequence: CDR1 SGHRS, CDR2 YFSETQ. This CDR3 spans 15 amino acids. This CDR3 reads CASSLVAGANNEQFF. The CDR3 DNA sequence: TGCGCCAGCAGCTTGGTAGCGGGAGCCAACAATGAGCAGTTCTTC.

The chain couples TRBV7-2 to TRBJ1-4; D remains ambiguous. Germline values: CDR1 SGHTA, CDR2 FQGNSA. V lost 1 base and J 11 bases, leaving 5 bases between the germline ends. CDR3 length: 11 amino acids. CDR3 bases: TGTGCCAGCAGCTTAGATTCCAAACTGTTTTTT. Translated: CASSLDSKLFF.

The chain joins TRBV18 to TRBJ2-5, with TRBD2 matching 7 bases. Per the germline V gene, CDR1 is KGHSH and CDR2 is LQKENI. V gave up 8 bases and J gave up 2 bases; unmatched junction bases: 8. CDR3 size: 14 residues. CDR3 amino acids: CASHRGEGQETQYF. As DNA, the CDR3 is TGTGCCAGCCATCGAGGGGAGGGGCAAGAGACCCAGTACTTC.

This clonotype was observed a handful of times. The chain employs TRBV19 and TRBJ1-6; TRBD1 matches at 10 bases. The V gene end was trimmed by 2 bases and the J gene end by 9 bases; junction bases not matched to a gene: 7. Germline values: CDR1 LNHDA, CDR2 SQIVND (reference sequence). The CDR3 is 16 amino acids. The CDR3 DNA follows: TGTGCCAGTAGTATACTGCCCGGGACAGGGGTTTCACCCCTCCACTTT. It specifies CASSILPGTGVSPLHF. Supplemented by reference TRBV19 and TRBJ1-6, the full variable domain reads DGGITQSPKYLFRKEGQNVTLSCEQNLNHDAMYWYRQDPGQGLRLIYYSQIVNDFQKGDIAEGYSVSREKKESFPLTVTSAQKNPTAFYLCASSILPGTGVSPLHFGNGTRLTVT.

This clonotype was recorded a few times. V gene TRBV12-5 combines with J gene TRBJ2-7, with D tentatively TRBD1 (6 bases). This CDR3 contains 13 residues. Trimming removed 9 bases from V and 2 bases from J, with 14 bases in between. Looked up from germline, CDR1 is LGHNT and CDR2 is FRNRAP. The CDR3 bases are TGTGCTAGGACCCACAGGGAACCCTACGAGCAGTACTTC. Translation gives CARTHREPYEQYF. Using reference TRBV12-5 and TRBJ2-7 for the parts outside the CDR3, the full variable domain is DARVTQTPRHKVTEMGQEVTMRCQPILGHNTVFWYRQTMMQGLELLAYFRNRAPLDDSGMPKDRFSAEMPDATLATLKIQPSEPRDSAVYFCARTHREPYEQYFGPGTRLTVT.

This clonotype was seen ten or more times. V gene TRBV20-1 combines with J gene TRBJ2-5; a possible D gene is TRBD2 (8 bases). Trimming left V 6 bases short and J 3 bases short, with 20 bases between. The CDR3 is 15 residues long. Per the germline V gene, CDR1 is DFQATT and CDR2 is SNEGSKA (reference sequence). CDR3 amino acids: CSAGAPGGGKETQYF. DNA of the CDR3: TGCAGTGCGGGGGCCCCGGGAGGGGGCAAAGAGACCCAGTACTTC.

This clonotype was counted many times. The rearrangement uses TRBV4-1 and TRBJ1-2; D possibly corresponds to TRBD1 (5 bases). Trimming stripped 1 base from V and 3 bases from J, with 9 bases between. CDR1 MGHRA and CDR2 YSYEKL come from the germline V gene. This CDR3 contains 14 residues. CDR3 protein: CASSQVGADYGYTF. CDR3 coding DNA: TGCGCCAGCAGCCAAGTCGGGGCTGACTATGGCTACACCTTC.

In this sample, this clonotype turned up many times. This chain connects TRBV7-2 to TRBJ2-1; D is undetermined. Trimming removed 6 bases from V and 0 bases from J, with 21 bases in between. Germline V gene data show CDR1 as SGHTA and CDR2 as FQGNSA. The CDR3 extends over 18 amino acids. The CDR3 protein is CASRFFGGGVDSYNEQFF. The CDR3 DNA is TGTGCCAGCAGGTTTTTCGGCGGTGGGGTGGACTCCTACAATGAGCAGTTCTTC.

The chain uses TRBV6-4 and TRBJ2-1; no firm D call. The germline V gene encodes CDR1 MRHNA and CDR2 SNTAGT. The V end was cut by 3 bases, the J end by 8 bases, with 17 bases between. The CDR3 has 15 residues. The CDR3 here is CASSELIARLDEQFF. Here the CDR3 DNA reads TGTGCCAGCAGTGAGTTAATAGCTAGGTTGGATGAGCAGTTCTTC.

This clonotype was picked up a small number of times. This sequence joins TRBV29-1 and TRBJ2-1; D gene unclear. The V end lost 6 bases, the J end lost 7 bases, and 10 bases lay between the germline ends. The germline V gene encodes CDR1 SQVTM and CDR2 ANQGSEA. The CDR3 loop spans 11 amino acids. In DNA form, the CDR3 reads TGCAGCGTGGCTTCCCCGAATGAGCAGTTCTTC. Protein: CSVASPNEQFF.

In its sample, this clonotype ranks as medium-sized (0.01 to 0.1%). The V gene is TRBV19, the J gene TRBJ2-7; TRBD2 matches 8 bases. Germline CDR1 LNHDA, CDR2 SQIVND (reference sequence). The CDR3 totals 17 residues. The trim removed 2 bases at V and 0 bases at J, leaving 9 bases unmatched. CDR3 residues: CASSIRGVRGDSYEQYF. The CDR3 DNA reads as TGTGCCAGTAGTATACGCGGCGTGCGGGGGGACTCCTACGAGCAGTACTTC.

This clonotype showed up just a few times. The V and J genes are TRBV24-1 and TRBJ2-1, with TRBD2 identical over 14 bases. The V and J ends lost 3 bases and 9 bases, in that order; junction bases with no gene match: 9. Germline lookup yields CDR1 KGHDR and CDR2 SFDVKD. The CDR3 is 17 amino acids. CDR3 nucleotide sequence: TGTGCCACCAGTGATCAGACTAGCGGGAGGGCTTCGGGTGAGCAGTTCTTC. It codes for CATSDQTSGRASGEQFF.